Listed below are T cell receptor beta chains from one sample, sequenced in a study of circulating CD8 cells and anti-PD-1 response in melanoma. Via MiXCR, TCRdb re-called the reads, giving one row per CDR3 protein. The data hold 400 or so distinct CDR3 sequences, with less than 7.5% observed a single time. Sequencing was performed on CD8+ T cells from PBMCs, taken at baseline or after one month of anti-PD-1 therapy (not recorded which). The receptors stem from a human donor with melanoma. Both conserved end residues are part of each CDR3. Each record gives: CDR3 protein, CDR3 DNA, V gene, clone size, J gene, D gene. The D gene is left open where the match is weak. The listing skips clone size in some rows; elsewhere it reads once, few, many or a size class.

CSALGPSRRFPYEQYF,TGCAGCGCCCTAGGTCCCTCGAGGCGTTTCCCCTACGAGCAGTACTTC,TRBV29-1,.,TRBJ2-7,.
CASSQEEATPYEQYF,TGCGCCAGCAGCCAAGAGGAAGCAACCCCCTACGAGCAGTACTTC,TRBV4-1,large,TRBJ2-7,.
CASSYQTSGRAGQYF,TGTGCCAGCAGTTACCAGACTAGCGGGAGGGCCGGGCAGTATTTT,TRBV6-5,few,TRBJ2-3,TRBD2
CASSPGGAPGELFF,TGTGCCAGCAGCCCCGGAGGGGCGCCCGGGGAGCTGTTTTTT,TRBV6-5,medium-sized,TRBJ2-2,.
CASSRAGGNEQFF,TGTGCCAGTAGTCGGGCAGGGGGTAATGAGCAGTTCTTC,TRBV19,medium-sized,TRBJ2-1,TRBD1
CASSLSPGNSYEQYF,TGTGCCAGCAGTTTATCGCCAGGAAACTCCTACGAGCAGTACTTC,TRBV27,medium-sized,TRBJ2-7,.
CASSYTRYYEQFF,TGTGCCAGCAGTTATACTAGATACTATGAGCAGTTCTTC,TRBV27,large,TRBJ2-1,.
CASSWGTKGSYNEQFF,TGTGCCAGCAGCTGGGGGACTAAGGGCTCCTACAATGAGCAGTTCTTC,TRBV5-6,medium-sized,TRBJ2-1,TRBD2
CATQVTDDASPLHF,TGTGCCACCCAGGTAACCGACGACGCTTCACCCCTCCACTTT,TRBV24-1,large,TRBJ1-6,.
CSVEDQINYGYTF,TGCAGCGTTGAAGATCAGATTAACTATGGCTACACCTTC,TRBV29-1,medium-sized,TRBJ1-2,.
CASSEGLAGLQETQYF,TGTGCCAGCAGTGAGGGACTAGCGGGCTTACAAGAGACCCAGTACTTC,TRBV27,hyperexpanded,TRBJ2-5,TRBD2
CASSEGLAEETQYF,TGTGCCAGCAGTGAAGGACTAGCGGAAGAGACCCAGTACTTC,TRBV2,large,TRBJ2-5,TRBD2
CASSFQPGGDRGYEQYF,TGTGCCAGCAGTTTTCAACCTGGTGGGGACAGGGGCTACGAGCAGTACTTC,TRBV27,medium-sized,TRBJ2-7,TRBD1
CASSQVGAWEQFF,TGTGCCAGCAGCCAGGTGGGGGCTTGGGAGCAGTTCTTC,TRBV5-6,medium-sized,TRBJ2-1,.
CASSPLGYNEQFF,TGTGCCAGCAGCCCCTTGGGCTACAATGAGCAGTTCTTC,TRBV7-6,large,TRBJ2-1,.
CASRGPELTDTQYF,TGTGCCAGCAGGGGACCTGAACTAACAGATACGCAGTATTTT,TRBV2,medium-sized,TRBJ2-3,.
CASNSQGINYEQYF,TGTGCCAGCAACTCACAGGGGATAAACTACGAGCAGTACTTC,TRBV9,large,TRBJ2-7,TRBD1
CASSATSWDEQYF,TGTGCCAGCAGTGCGACTAGTTGGGACGAGCAGTACTTC,TRBV27,large,TRBJ2-7,.
CASSLGANTGELFF,TGTGCCAGCAGTTTAGGAGCGAACACCGGGGAGCTGTTTTTT,TRBV28,medium-sized,TRBJ2-2,.
CASSFNSLGTGELFF,TGTGCCAGCAGTTTTAACTCTCTGGGGACCGGGGAGCTGTTTTTT,TRBV27,large,TRBJ2-2,.
CATGTTGTAYMNEQFF,TGTGCCACCGGAACGACCGGGACAGCTTATATGAATGAGCAGTTCTTC,TRBV24-1,large,TRBJ2-1,TRBD1
CASSDGTGGDSPLHF,TGTGCCAGCAGCGACGGGACAGGGGGCGATTCACCCCTCCACTTT,TRBV13,large,TRBJ1-6,TRBD1
CASQKGTSGRNEQFF,TGTGCCAGCCAAAAGGGGACTAGCGGACGCAATGAGCAGTTCTTC,TRBV2,.,TRBJ2-1,TRBD2
CASNTLWVVGESSYEQYF,TGTGCCAGCAATACCCTCTGGGTGGTGGGAGAGAGCTCCTACGAGCAGTACTTC,TRBV28,few,TRBJ2-7,.
CASSQVLEGYEQFF,TGCGCCAGCAGCCAAGTTTTGGAAGGTTATGAGCAGTTCTTC,TRBV4-3,large,TRBJ2-1,.
CASREGLGGTGELFF,TGTGCCAGCAGGGAAGGACTAGGAGGGACCGGGGAGCTGTTTTTT,TRBV2,large,TRBJ2-2,TRBD2
CSVGHRAEQYF,TGCAGCGTTGGACACAGGGCCGAGCAGTACTTC,TRBV29-1,medium-sized,TRBJ2-7,.
CSARRLAESYEQYF,TGCAGTGCTAGGAGGCTAGCGGAGTCCTACGAGCAGTACTTC,TRBV20-1,large,TRBJ2-7,TRBD2
CASSPGTGGSDTGELFF,TGTGCCAGTAGTCCCGGGACAGGGGGGTCCGACACCGGGGAGCTGTTTTTT,TRBV19,.,TRBJ2-2,TRBD1
CASTLDSGSGNEQFF,TGTGCCAGCACTTTGGATAGCGGGAGTGGAAATGAGCAGTTCTTC,TRBV28,.,TRBJ2-1,TRBD2
CSAPGGGGYEQYF,TGCAGTGCTCCTGGGGGAGGGGGCTACGAGCAGTACTTC,TRBV20-1,medium-sized,TRBJ2-7,.